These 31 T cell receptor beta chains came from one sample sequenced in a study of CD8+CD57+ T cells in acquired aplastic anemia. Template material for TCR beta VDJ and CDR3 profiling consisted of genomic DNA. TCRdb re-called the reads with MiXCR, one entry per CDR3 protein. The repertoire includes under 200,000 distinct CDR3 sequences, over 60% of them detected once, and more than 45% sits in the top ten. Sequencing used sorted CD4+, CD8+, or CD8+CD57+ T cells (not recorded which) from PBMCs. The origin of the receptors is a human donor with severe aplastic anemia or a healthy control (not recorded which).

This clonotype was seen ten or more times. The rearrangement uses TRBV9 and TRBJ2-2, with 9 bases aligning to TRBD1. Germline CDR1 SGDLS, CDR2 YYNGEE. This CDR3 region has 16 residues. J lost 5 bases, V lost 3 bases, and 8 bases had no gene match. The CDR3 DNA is TGTGCCAGCAGCGCCCCGGGACAGGGTCATACCGGGGAGCTGTTTTTT. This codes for CASSAPGQGHTGELFF.

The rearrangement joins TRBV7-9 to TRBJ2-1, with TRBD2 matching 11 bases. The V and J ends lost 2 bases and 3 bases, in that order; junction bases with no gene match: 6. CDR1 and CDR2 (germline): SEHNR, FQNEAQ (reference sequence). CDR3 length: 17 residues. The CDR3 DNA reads TGTGCCAGCAGCTTAACGACTAGCGGGGATCTCTACAATGAGCAGTTCTTC. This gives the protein CASSLTTSGDLYNEQFF.

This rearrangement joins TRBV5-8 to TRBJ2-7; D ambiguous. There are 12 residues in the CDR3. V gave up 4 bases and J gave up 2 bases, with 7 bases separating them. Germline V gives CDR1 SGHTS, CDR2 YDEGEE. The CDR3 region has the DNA TGTGCCAGCAGCCTCGTACCCTACGAGCAGTACTTC. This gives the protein CASSLVPYEQYF.

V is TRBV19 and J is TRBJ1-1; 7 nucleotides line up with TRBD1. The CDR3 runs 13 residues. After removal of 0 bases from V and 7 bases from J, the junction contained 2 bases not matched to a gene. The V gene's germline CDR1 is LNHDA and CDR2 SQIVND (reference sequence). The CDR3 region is CASSIDRDSEAFF. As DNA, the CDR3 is TGTGCCAGTAGTATAGATCGGGACAGTGAAGCTTTCTTT. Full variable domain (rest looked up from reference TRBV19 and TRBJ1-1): DGGITQSPKYLFRKEGQNVTLSCEQNLNHDAMYWYRQDPGQGLRLIYYSQIVNDFQKGDIAEGYSVSREKKESFPLTVTSAQKNPTAFYLCASSIDRDSEAFFGQGTRLTVV.

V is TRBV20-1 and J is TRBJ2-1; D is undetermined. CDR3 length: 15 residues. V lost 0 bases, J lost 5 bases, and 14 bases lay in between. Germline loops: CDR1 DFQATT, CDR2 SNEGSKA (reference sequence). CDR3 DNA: TGCAGTGCTAGAGATCCCCTAGACCCAGACAATGAGCAGTTCTTC. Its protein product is CSARDPLDPDNEQFF.

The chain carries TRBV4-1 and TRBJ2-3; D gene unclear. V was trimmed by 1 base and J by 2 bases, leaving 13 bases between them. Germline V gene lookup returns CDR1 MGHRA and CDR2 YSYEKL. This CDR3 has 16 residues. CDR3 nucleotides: TGCGCCAGCAGCCAAGCGGACGTCTCACTCACAGATACGCAGTATTTT. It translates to CASSQADVSLTDTQYF.

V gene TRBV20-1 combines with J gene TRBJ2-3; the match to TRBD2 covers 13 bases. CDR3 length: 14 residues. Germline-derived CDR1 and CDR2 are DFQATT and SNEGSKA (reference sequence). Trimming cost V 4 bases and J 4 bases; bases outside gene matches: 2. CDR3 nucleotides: TGCAGTGCTAACGGACTAGCGGGAGCAGATACGCAGTATTTT. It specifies CSANGLAGADTQYF.

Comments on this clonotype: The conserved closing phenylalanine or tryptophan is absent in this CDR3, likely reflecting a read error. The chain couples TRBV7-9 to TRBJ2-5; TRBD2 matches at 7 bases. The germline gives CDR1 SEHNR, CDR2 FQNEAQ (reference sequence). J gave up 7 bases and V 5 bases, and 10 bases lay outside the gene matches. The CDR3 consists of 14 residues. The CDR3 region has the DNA TGTGCCAGCAGCCGGGACTACTTACTCGGGACCCAGTACTCC. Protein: CASSRDYLLGTQYS.

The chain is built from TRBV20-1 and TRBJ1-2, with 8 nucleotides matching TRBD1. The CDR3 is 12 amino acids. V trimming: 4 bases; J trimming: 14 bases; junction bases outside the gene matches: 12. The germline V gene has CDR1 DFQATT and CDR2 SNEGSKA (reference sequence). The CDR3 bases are TGCAGTGCTAAGACTTCAGGGGGCCAAGAGACCTTC. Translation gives CSAKTSGGQETF.

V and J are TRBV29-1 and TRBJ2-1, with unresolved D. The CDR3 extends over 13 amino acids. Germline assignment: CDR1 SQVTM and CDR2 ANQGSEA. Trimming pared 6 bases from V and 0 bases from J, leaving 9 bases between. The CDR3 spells CSVGTVSYNEQFF. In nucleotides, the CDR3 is TGCAGCGTGGGTACGGTCTCCTACAATGAGCAGTTCTTC.

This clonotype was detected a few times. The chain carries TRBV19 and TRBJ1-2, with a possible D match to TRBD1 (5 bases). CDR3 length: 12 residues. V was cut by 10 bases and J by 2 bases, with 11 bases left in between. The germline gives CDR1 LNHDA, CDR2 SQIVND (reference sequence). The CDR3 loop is CATGRDNYGYTF. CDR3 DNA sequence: TGTGCCACTGGTCGGGACAACTATGGCTACACCTTC.

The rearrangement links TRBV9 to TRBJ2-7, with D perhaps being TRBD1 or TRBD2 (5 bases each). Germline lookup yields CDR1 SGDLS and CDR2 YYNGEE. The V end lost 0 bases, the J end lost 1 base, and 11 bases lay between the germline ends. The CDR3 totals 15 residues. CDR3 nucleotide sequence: TGTGCCAGCAGCGTAGGGGGAGAGGGGTCCTACGAGCAGTACTTC. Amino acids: CASSVGGEGSYEQYF.

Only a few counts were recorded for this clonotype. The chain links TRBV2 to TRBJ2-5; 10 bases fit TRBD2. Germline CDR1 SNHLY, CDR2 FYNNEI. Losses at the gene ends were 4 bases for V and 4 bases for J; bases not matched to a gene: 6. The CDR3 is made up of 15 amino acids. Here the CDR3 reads CASSVAGGTGETQYF. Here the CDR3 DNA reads TGTGCCAGCAGTGTAGCGGGGGGAACGGGAGAGACCCAGTACTTC.

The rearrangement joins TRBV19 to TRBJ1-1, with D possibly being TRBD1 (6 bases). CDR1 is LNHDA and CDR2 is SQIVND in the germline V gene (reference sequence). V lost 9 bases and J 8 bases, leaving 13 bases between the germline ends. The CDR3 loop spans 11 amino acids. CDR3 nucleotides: TGTGCCAGCAGGGAGGGGACAGAAGCTTTCTTT. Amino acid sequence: CASREGTEAFF.

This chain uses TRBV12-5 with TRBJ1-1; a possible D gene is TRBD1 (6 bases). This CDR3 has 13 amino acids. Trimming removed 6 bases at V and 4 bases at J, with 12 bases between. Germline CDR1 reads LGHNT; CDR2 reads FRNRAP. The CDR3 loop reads CASGIQGVTEAFF. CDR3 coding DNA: TGTGCTAGTGGAATACAGGGTGTCACTGAAGCTTTCTTT.

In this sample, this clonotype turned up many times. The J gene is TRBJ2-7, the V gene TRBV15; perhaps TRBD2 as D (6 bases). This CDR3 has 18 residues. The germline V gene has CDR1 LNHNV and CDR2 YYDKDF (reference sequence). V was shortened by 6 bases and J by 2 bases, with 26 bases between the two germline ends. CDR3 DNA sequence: TGTGCCACCAGTCGCTACCTACCACATGGAGGGACTCCCTACGAGCAGTACTTC. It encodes CATSRYLPHGGTPYEQYF.

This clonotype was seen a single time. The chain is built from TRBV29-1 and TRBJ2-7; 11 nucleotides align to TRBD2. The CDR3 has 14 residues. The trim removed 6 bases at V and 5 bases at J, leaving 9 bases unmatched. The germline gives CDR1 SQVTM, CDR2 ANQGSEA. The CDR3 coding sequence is TGCAGCGTCACGAGACTAGCGGGACGGGACGAGCAGTACTTC. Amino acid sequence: CSVTRLAGRDEQYF.

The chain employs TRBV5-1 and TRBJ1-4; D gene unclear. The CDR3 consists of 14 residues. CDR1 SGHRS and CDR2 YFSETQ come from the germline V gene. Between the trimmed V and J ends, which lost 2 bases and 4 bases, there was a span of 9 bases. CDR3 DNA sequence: TGCGCCAGCAGCTTCTGGGGAATTAATGAAAAACTGTTTTTT. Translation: CASSFWGINEKLFF.

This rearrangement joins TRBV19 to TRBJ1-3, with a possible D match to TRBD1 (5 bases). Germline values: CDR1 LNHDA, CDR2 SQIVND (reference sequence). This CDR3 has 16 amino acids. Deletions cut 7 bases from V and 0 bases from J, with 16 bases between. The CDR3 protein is CASTTPETVSGNTIYF. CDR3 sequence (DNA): TGTGCCAGTACCACCCCCGAGACAGTCTCTGGAAACACCATATATTTT.

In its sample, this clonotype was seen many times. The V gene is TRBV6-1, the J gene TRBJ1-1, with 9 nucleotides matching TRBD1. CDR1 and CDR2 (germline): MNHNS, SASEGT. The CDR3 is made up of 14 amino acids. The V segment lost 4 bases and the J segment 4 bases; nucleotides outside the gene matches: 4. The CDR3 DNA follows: TGTGCCAGCAGTGGGACAGGGGAGAGCACTGAAGCTTTCTTT. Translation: CASSGTGESTEAFF.

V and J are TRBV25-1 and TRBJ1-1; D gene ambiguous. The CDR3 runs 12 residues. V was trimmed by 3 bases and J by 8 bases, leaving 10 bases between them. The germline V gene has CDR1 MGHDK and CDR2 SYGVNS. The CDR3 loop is CASSDFSREAFF. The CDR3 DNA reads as TGTGCCAGCAGTGACTTTTCCAGGGAAGCTTTCTTT.

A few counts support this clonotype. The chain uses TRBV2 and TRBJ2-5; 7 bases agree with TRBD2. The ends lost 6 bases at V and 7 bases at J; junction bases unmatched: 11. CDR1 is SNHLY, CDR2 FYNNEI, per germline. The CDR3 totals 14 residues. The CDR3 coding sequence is TGTGCCAGCAGGAGAAGCGGGGCTGAGGGGACCCAGTACTTC. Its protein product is CASRRSGAEGTQYF.

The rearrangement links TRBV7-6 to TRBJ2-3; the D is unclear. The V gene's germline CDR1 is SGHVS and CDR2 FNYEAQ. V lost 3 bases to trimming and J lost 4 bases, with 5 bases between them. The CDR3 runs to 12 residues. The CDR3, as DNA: TGTGCCAGCAGCTTCGGTCCAGATACGCAGTATTTT. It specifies CASSFGPDTQYF.

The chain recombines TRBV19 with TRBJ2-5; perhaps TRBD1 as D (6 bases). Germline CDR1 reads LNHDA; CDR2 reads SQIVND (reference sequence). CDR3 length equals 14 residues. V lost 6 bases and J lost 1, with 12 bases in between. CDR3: CASRPGQTQETQYF. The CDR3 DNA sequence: TGTGCCAGTAGACCCGGACAGACCCAAGAGACCCAGTACTTC.

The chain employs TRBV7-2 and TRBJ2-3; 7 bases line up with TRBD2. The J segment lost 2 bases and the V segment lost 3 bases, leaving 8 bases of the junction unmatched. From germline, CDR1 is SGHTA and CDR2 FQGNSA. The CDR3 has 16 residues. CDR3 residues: CASSLNPGLTTDTQYF. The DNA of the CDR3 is TGTGCCAGCAGCTTGAACCCGGGACTAACCACAGATACGCAGTATTTT.

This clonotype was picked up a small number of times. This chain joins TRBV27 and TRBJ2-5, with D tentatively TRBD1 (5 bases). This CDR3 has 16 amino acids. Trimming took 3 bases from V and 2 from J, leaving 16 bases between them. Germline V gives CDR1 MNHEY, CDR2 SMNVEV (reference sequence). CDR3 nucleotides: TGTGCCAGCAGTTTCCTTCCAGGGTCCCTGCAAGAGACCCAGTACTTC. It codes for CASSFLPGSLQETQYF.

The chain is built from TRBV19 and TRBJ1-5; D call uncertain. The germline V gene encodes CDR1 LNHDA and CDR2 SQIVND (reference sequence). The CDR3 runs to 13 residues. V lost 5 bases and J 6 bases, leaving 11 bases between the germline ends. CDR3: CASSSQETQPQHF. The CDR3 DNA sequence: TGTGCCAGTAGTTCCCAAGAGACTCAGCCCCAGCATTTT. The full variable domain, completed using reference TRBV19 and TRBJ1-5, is DGGITQSPKYLFRKEGQNVTLSCEQNLNHDAMYWYRQDPGQGLRLIYYSQIVNDFQKGDIAEGYSVSREKKESFPLTVTSAQKNPTAFYLCASSSQETQPQHFGDGTRLSIL.

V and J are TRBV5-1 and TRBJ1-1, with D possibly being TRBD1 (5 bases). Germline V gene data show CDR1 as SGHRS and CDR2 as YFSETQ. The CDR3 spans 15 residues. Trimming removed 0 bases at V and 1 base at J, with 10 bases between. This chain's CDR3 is CASSLVARENTEAFF. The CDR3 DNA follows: TGCGCCAGCAGCTTGGTGGCCAGGGAGAACACTGAAGCTTTCTTT.

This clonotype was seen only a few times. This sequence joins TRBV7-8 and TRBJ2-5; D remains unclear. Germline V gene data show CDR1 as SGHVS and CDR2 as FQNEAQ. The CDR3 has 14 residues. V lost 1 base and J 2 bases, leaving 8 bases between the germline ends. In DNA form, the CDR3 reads TGTGCCAGCAGCTTAGGGCGAAGGCAAGAGACCCAGTACTTC. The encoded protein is CASSLGRRQETQYF.

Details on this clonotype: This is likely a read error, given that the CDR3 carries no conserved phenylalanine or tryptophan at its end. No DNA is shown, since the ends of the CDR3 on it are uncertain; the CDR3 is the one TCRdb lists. This chain's CDR3 is CASSLGQIY. J is TRBJ2-1 and V is TRBV7-9. From germline, CDR1 is SEHNR and CDR2 FQNEAQ (reference sequence). Both ends counted, the CDR3 spans 9 residues.

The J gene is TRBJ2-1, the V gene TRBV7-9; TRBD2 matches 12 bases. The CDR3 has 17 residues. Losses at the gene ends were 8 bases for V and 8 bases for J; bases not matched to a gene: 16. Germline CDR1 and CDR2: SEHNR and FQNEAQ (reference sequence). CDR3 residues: CASAFNLGLAGSDEQFF. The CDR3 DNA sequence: TGTGCCAGCGCATTTAATTTGGGACTAGCGGGTTCCGATGAGCAGTTCTTC.